This T cell receptor (beta chain) was found in a study of cytomegalovirus exposure and HLA in healthy donors. In the study overall: According to later analysis, the same platform produced the roughly 120 validation and 666 first-cohort repertoires. Findings and limits, study-wide: The TCR clusters that emerged in the first cohort tended, a later analysis found, to co-occur in the 120 or so validation repertoires.

To note about this clone: What it binds is not known.

Sequencing was performed with immunoSEQ multiplex PCR; in TCRdb, only in-frame clones are kept and a portion is missing. The sample includes about 130,000 clones, about nine tenths of them seen just once. These donors were members of the approximately 110-subject validation cohort, a group separate from the roughly 670-subject first cohort. The V segment lost 2 bases and the J segment 3 bases; nucleotides outside the gene matches: 2. Germline values: CDR1 SGHDN, CDR2 FVKESK. This CDR3 comprises 15 residues. Sequencing input: PBMCs. The chain employs TRBV14 and TRBJ2-3, with 10 nucleotides matching TRBD2. This TCR came from a woman aged 18-30 years in good health and CMV-seronegative. The CDR3 coding sequence is TGTGCCAGCAGCCAAAGTAGCGGGAGGACAGATACGCAGTATTTT. It codes for CASSQSSGRTDTQYF.